These 21 T cell receptor beta chains were sequenced from one sample in a study of shared clonotypes between healthy human individuals. TCRdb's table, derived via immunoSEQ multiplex PCR, lists solely in-frame clones and lacks some. The data contain about 480,000 clones, 79% of them singletons. The sample was PBMCs. These receptors originate from a woman aged 35 to 49 in good health. Some clones in this sample may be carry-over from other donors' samples.

The count of this clone is one. The chain carries TRBV5-8 and TRBJ1-5; 7 bases agree with TRBD1. This CDR3 is 17 amino acids long. Trimming removed 4 bases from V and 4 bases from J; junction bases left unmatched: 14. Germline assignment: CDR1 SGHTS and CDR2 YDEGEE. CDR3 sequence reads: CASSIQGLGSRNQPQHF. CDR3 sequence (DNA): TGTGCCAGCAGCATACAGGGGTTAGGCTCCAGGAATCAGCCCCAGCATTTT.

The chain combines TRBV5-1 with TRBJ2-7, with D perhaps TRBD2 (6 bases). The CDR3 spans 13 residues. Trimming stripped 7 bases from V and 5 bases from J, with 16 bases between. Germline values: CDR1 SGHRS, CDR2 YFSETQ. CDR3 nucleotide sequence: TGCGCCAGCGGCGTGGGGGGTGGTAACGAGCAGTACTTC. Protein: CASGVGGGNEQYF.

Comments on this clone: The sample carries other DNA sequences with the same CDR3. This chain joins TRBV28 and TRBJ2-7; D unclear. This CDR3 has 14 residues. V was trimmed by 2 bases and J by 2 bases, leaving 10 bases between them. Germline lookup yields CDR1 MDHEN and CDR2 SYDVKM. CDR3 in DNA: TGTGCCAGCAGTTTAGGCGGTTTAACCTACGAGCAGTACTTC. It specifies CASSLGGLTYEQYF. Combining the CDR3 with reference TRBV28 and TRBJ2-7 gives the whole variable domain DVKVTQSSRYLVKRTGEKVFLECVQDMDHENMFWYRQDPGLGLRLIYFSYDVKMKEKGDIPEGYSVSREKKERFSLILESASTNQTSMYLCASSLGGLTYEQYFGPGTRLTVT.

This clone was detected only once. The chain employs TRBV10-3 and TRBJ1-5, with a possible D match to TRBD1 (5 bases). Germline V gene sequence: CDR1 ENHRY, CDR2 SYGVKD. This CDR3 is 13 amino acids long. V lost 10 bases and J lost 7, with 17 bases in between. CDR3 nucleotides: TGTGCCACCAACCCAGGGTTCGAACAGCCCCAGCATTTT. Translated, it gives CATNPGFEQPQHF.

As to this clone: A much larger clone lies one base from this, so it may be a read error. This sequence joins TRBV5-6 and TRBJ1-2; TRBD1 is a possible D gene (6 bases). The CDR3 has 13 amino acids. Trimming took off 1 base at V and 4 bases at J, with 8 bases between the two ends. CDR1 is SGHDT and CDR2 is YYEEEE in the germline V gene. The CDR3 is CASSLRGAYGYTF. CDR3 DNA sequence: TGTGCCAGCAGCTTGCGGGGGGCCTATGGCTACACCTTC.

This clone was counted a single time. V usage is TRBV13 and J usage is TRBJ2-3; 8 bases are a match to TRBD2. Germline CDR1 is PRHDT and CDR2 is FYEKMQ (reference sequence). This CDR3 is built from 14 residues. V shed 4 bases and J 5 bases; nucleotides not matched to a gene: 5. CDR3 amino acids: CASSYGLAVDTQYF. In DNA form, the CDR3 reads TGTGCCAGCAGCTACGGACTAGCTGTAGATACGCAGTATTTT. The full variable domain, with the rest looked up from reference TRBV13 and TRBJ2-3, is AAGVIQSPRHLIKEKRETATLKCYPIPRHDTVYWYQQGPGQDPQFLISFYEKMQSDKGSIPDRFSAQQFSDYHSELNMSSLELGDSALYFCASSYGLAVDTQYFGPGTRLTVL.

The chain joins TRBV10-3 to TRBJ1-6; 7 positions match TRBD1. CDR1 is ENHRY, CDR2 SYGVKD, per germline. This CDR3 has 13 residues. The trim removed 6 bases at V and 8 bases at J, leaving 4 bases unmatched. The CDR3 reads CAISGTDYSPLHF. DNA of the CDR3: TGTGCCATCAGCGGGACAGACTATTCACCCCTCCACTTT.

The gene calls are TRBV15 and TRBJ1-5; TRBD1 might be the D (5 bases). Germline-derived CDR1 and CDR2 are LNHNV and YYDKDF (reference sequence). The CDR3 totals 13 residues. The germline V and J ends were trimmed by 9 bases and 0 bases, with 9 bases remaining between them. CDR3 in amino acids: CATARVSNQPQHF. The CDR3 DNA follows: TGTGCCACTGCCAGGGTTAGCAATCAGCCCCAGCATTTT.

The rearrangement joins TRBV11-2 to TRBJ2-5; TRBD2 matches 10 bases. Germline CDR1 reads SGHAT; CDR2 reads FQNNGV. The junction had 12 bases not matched to a gene; V was cut back by 1 base and J by 7 bases. This CDR3 contains 17 residues. The CDR3 sequence is CASSLVMLAGVGGTQYF. The CDR3 bases are TGTGCCAGCAGCTTAGTTATGCTAGCGGGAGTAGGAGGGACCCAGTACTTC.

This chain links TRBV7-3 with TRBJ1-4, with D unclear. This CDR3 comprises 13 residues. The germline CDR1 and CDR2 sequences are SGHTA and FQGTGA. V lost 2 bases and J 5 bases, leaving 6 bases between the germline ends. The chain's CDR3 is CASSLGRNEKLFF. The CDR3 DNA follows: TGTGCCAGCAGCTTAGGACGAAATGAAAAACTGTTTTTT. Supplemented by reference TRBV7-3 and TRBJ1-4, the full variable domain reads GAGVSQTPSNKVTEKGKYVELRCDPISGHTALYWYRQSLGQGPEFLIYFQGTGAADDSGLPNDRFFAVRPEGSVSTLKIQRTERGDSAVYLCASSLGRNEKLFFGSGTQLSVL.

This clone was seen once. The V call is TRBV5-1, the J call TRBJ2-5; D gene unclear. Deletions cut 2 bases from V and 0 bases from J, with 11 bases between. This CDR3 has 15 amino acids. Germline CDR1 SGHRS, CDR2 YFSETQ. CDR3 sequence reads: CASSFTWADQETQYF. CDR3 nucleotides: TGCGCCAGCAGCTTTACGTGGGCAGACCAAGAGACCCAGTACTTC.

The rearrangement links TRBV4-1 to TRBJ2-7; 8 nucleotides align to TRBD2. This CDR3 contains 15 residues. Germline CDR1 and CDR2: MGHRA and YSYEKL. Trimming removed 3 bases from V and 7 bases from J; junction bases left unmatched: 11. This CDR3 reads CASSQVGGRPGEQYF. DNA of the CDR3: TGCGCCAGCAGCCAGGTAGGCGGGAGGCCAGGTGAGCAGTACTTC.

The CDR3 here is CATATRSDYGYTF. As DNA, the CDR3 is TGTGCCACCGCGACGCGCAGTGACTATGGCTACACCTTC. This chain joins TRBV19 and TRBJ1-2; no clear D. The CDR3 has 13 amino acids. In germline, CDR1 is LNHDA, CDR2 SQIVND (reference sequence). With 10 bases removed from V and 3 bases from J, the gap between germline ends came to 15 bases. Together with reference TRBV19 and TRBJ1-2, the CDR3 gives the full variable domain: DGGITQSPKYLFRKEGQNVTLSCEQNLNHDAMYWYRQDPGQGLRLIYYSQIVNDFQKGDIAEGYSVSREKKESFPLTVTSAQKNPTAFYLCATATRSDYGYTFGSGTRLTVV.

The chain employs TRBV25-1 and TRBJ2-7, with 14 positions matching TRBD2. Germline values: CDR1 MGHDK, CDR2 SYGVNS. V shed 5 bases, J shed 2 bases, and the junction held 2 bases outside the gene matches. The CDR3 extends over 15 amino acids. The CDR3 coding sequence is TGTGCCAGCAGTCCGACTAGCGGGAGGGCCTACGAGCAGTACTTC. This gives the protein CASSPTSGRAYEQYF.

This chain uses TRBV7-2 with TRBJ2-5, with TRBD2 as a possible D gene (6 bases). The CDR3 runs to 16 residues. Germline lookup yields CDR1 SGHTA and CDR2 FQGNSA. V lost 4 bases and J lost 7, with 22 bases in between. DNA for the CDR3: TGTGCCAGCAGCTCCAACTCATGGACCTTGGGGGGGACCCAGTACTTC. This codes for CASSSNSWTLGGTQYF.

About this clone: A read error may account for a junction end that differs from germline. The chain is built from TRBV30 and TRBJ1-1; a possible D gene is TRBD1 (6 bases). From germline, CDR1 is GTSNPN and CDR2 SVGIG (reference sequence). This CDR3 is 13 amino acids long. In nucleotides, the CDR3 is TGTGCCTGGAGTGTTCGCTGGGACACCGAAGCTTTCTTT. It codes for CAWSVRWDTEAFF.

The chain carries TRBV27 and TRBJ2-5; tentative D call: TRBD2 (6 bases). Germline CDR1 and CDR2: MNHEY and SMNVEV (reference sequence). This CDR3 spans 16 amino acids. The V gene lost 1 base and the J gene lost 0 bases, with 12 bases spanning the gap. DNA for the CDR3: TGTGCCAGCAGTTTATTGGGGGGAGAGGACCAAGAGACCCAGTACTTC. Translating gives CASSLLGGEDQETQYF.

V and J are TRBV18 and TRBJ2-7, with a tentative D call TRBD1 (6 bases). The CDR3 consists of 13 residues. The V and J ends lost 6 bases and 2 bases respectively, with 11 bases between them. Germline V gene data show CDR1 as KGHSH and CDR2 as LQKENI. The CDR3 region is CASSRDTPYEQYF. As DNA, the CDR3 is TGTGCCAGCTCCCGGGACACTCCCTACGAGCAGTACTTC.

This clone was recorded at least ten times. The chain is built from TRBV5-8 and TRBJ1-1, with TRBD1 as a possible D gene (5 bases). This CDR3 is built from 14 residues. Between the trimmed V and J ends, which lost 3 bases and 2 bases, there was a span of 11 bases. CDR1 SGHTS and CDR2 YDEGEE come from the germline V gene. In DNA form, the CDR3 reads TGTGCCAGCAGCTACGGACATCTAAACACTGAAGCTTTCTTT. It codes for CASSYGHLNTEAFF.

The chain carries TRBV5-1 and TRBJ2-6; 8 positions agree with TRBD2. The CDR3 contains 24 residues. Trimming at V came to 2 bases and at J to 5 bases, leaving 30 bases not matched to a gene. The germline V gene has CDR1 SGHRS and CDR2 YFSETQ. The CDR3 DNA follows: TGCGCCAGCAGCTTAACTTCCCCCATGAGAGTTCTAGCGGGTTCCCTTGTTCGGGCCAACGTCCTGACTTTC. Its translation: CASSLTSPMRVLAGSLVRANVLTF.

The chain links TRBV5-1 to TRBJ2-2; the D gene could be TRBD1 or TRBD2 (6 bases each). CDR3 size: 17 residues. V was pared by 4 bases and J by 4 bases, with 20 bases between. Germline V gene sequence: CDR1 SGHRS, CDR2 YFSETQ. The CDR3 protein is CASSQSGGRVGTGELFF. Here the CDR3 DNA reads TGCGCCAGCAGCCAATCCGGGGGCCGGGTGGGCACCGGGGAGCTGTTTTTT.